Listed below are T cell receptor beta chains from one sample, sequenced in a study of T cell repertoires in cytomegalovirus infection. One entry per CDR3 protein, called by TCRdb with MiXCR from the reads. The table records approximately 1,000,000 distinct CDR3 sequences, around a third of them present only once. These receptors' antigens are unknown. The sample in question was cultured CD8+ T cells from PBMCs, obtained from culture after CMV antigen stimulation. The origin of the receptors is a human donor in good health (CMV status not recorded). Some clones in this sample may be carry-over from other donors' samples. The conserved cysteine and the conserved F or W are not part of the CDR3 here.

TRBV29-1	TRBJ1-1	SVPDRGDPEAF
TRBV7-9	TRBJ2-5	ASSLASTAAETQY
TRBV13	TRBJ1-2	ASSSRDSYSRDYGYT
TRBV20-1	TRBJ1-5	SARDFTGDNQPQH
TRBV7-8	TRBJ2-3	ASSLDFLAADTQY
TRBV19	TRBJ2-7	ASTTGGVPYEQY
TRBV6-5	TRBJ1-1	ASSQDDRVYTEAF
TRBV10-3	TRBJ2-3	AISESGSPDTQY
TRBV7-2	TRBJ2-7	ASSLEAGGFYEQY
TRBV6-1	TRBJ2-1	ASSEDGRTGPYNEQF
TRBV6-1	TRBJ2-1	ASSDWGGAANEQF
TRBV9	TRBJ1-3	ASSVDDISGNTIY
TRBV12-3/TRBV12-4	TRBJ1-6	ASSFLVVGDSSYNSPLH
TRBV6-1	TRBJ1-1	ASSDLGTGISPNTEAF
TRBV7-2	TRBJ2-5	ASSFSVGPLTGTQY
TRBV19	TRBJ2-2	ASSIYQNTGELF
TRBV7-6	TRBJ1-1	ASSLAGDGDTEAF
TRBV7-7	TRBJ2-5	ASSLAAGEQETQY
TRBV12-3/TRBV12-4	TRBJ1-5	ASREGTGINQPQH
TRBV20-1	TRBJ2-1	SARRGRPGEVYNEQF
TRBV12-3/TRBV12-4	TRBJ1-5	ASSETGTGNQPQH
TRBV7-9	TRBJ1-2	ASSSGSGNGYT
TRBV4-1	TRBJ1-5	ASSQVYSGGIQQPQH
TRBV10-3	TRBJ2-3	AIRARDRGSDTQY
TRBV12-3/TRBV12-4	TRBJ2-5	ASSSWPQNQETQY
TRBV9	TRBJ2-6	ASSPPGTSGPVSGANVLT
TRBV6-6	TRBJ2-1	ASSRTDQYNEQF
TRBV4-1	TRBJ2-1	ASSQLSEYEQF
TRBV7-6	TRBJ2-7	ASSSPGGGSSYEQY
TRBV5-4	TRBJ2-2	ASSLEIPESSGGELF
TRBV15	TRBJ2-7	ATSRATGEHEQY
TRBV5-1	TRBJ2-1	ASRGGPEQF
TRBV19	TRBJ1-2	ASSRYQKGYGYT
TRBV12-3/TRBV12-4	TRBJ2-1	ASSPGTRVDEQF
TRBV19	TRBJ2-5	ASSLGTEVMETQY
TRBV28	TRBJ1-1	ASSDLKVENTEAF
TRBV18	TRBJ1-1	ASSPRSLGLSGNTEAF
TRBV7-9	TRBJ2-1	ASSLEGVGRYNEQF
TRBV7-8	TRBJ1-1	ASSPADMTAF
TRBV4-3	TRBJ2-1	ASSQDQTGAPYNEQF
TRBV12-3/TRBV12-4	TRBJ2-3	ASSLTGGSTDTQY
TRBV7-9	TRBJ2-2	ASSLEDQGYTGELF
TRBV7-2	TRBJ1-1	ASSLDRSNTEAF
TRBV7-9	TRBJ1-4	ASSVPGTQLKRLF
TRBV19	TRBJ1-1	ASGSGVSTEAF
TRBV20-1	TRBJ2-1	SARERRDFYNEQF
TRBV7-6	TRBJ2-2	ASSLKVLGTDNTGELF
TRBV7-2	TRBJ2-3	ASSLGSLGPDTQY
TRBV11-2	TRBJ2-5	ASSSLTQGAGTFETQY